Listed here are 4 T cell receptor beta chains from one sample, sequenced in a study of cytomegalovirus exposure and HLA in healthy donors. Amplification used 60 Vbeta primers and 13 Jbeta primers. Data came from immunoSEQ multiplex PCR; TCRdb stores just in-frame clones and leaves some out. The data show 140,000 to 150,000 clones, with 60% to 85% seen just once and more than 10% held by the top ten. Sequencing was carried out using PBMCs. These TCRs come from a man between 40 and 49 years old in good health and CMV-seropositive.

The chain employs TRBV5-5 and TRBJ1-1; 7 bases line up with TRBD1. The CDR3 is made up of 14 amino acids. The germline V gene encodes CDR1 SGHKS and CDR2 YYEKEE (reference sequence). The V gene end was trimmed by 4 bases and the J gene end by 7 bases; junction bases not matched to a gene: 10. CDR3 sequence reads: CASSKSGGDSEAFF. For the CDR3, the DNA is TGTGCCAGCAGCAAATCCGGGGGGGACAGTGAAGCTTTCTTT.

The J gene is TRBJ1-5, the V gene TRBV6-1; 7 bases are a match to TRBD1. The germline gives CDR1 MNHNS, CDR2 SASEGT. V lost 6 bases, J lost 3 bases, and 8 bases stayed unmatched. The CDR3 totals 15 residues. CDR3 coding DNA: TGTGCCAGCAGCCGAATACAGGGGTCCAATCAGCCCCAGCATTTT. Translated, it gives CASSRIQGSNQPQHF.

The chain is built from TRBV18 and TRBJ2-4, with no clear D. V gave up 2 bases and J gave up 8 bases, with 10 bases separating them. Germline lookup yields CDR1 KGHSH and CDR2 LQKENI. The CDR3 length is 13 residues. The DNA of the CDR3 is TGTGCCAGCTCACCAAGCCTGGTGGACATTCAGTACTTC. It encodes CASSPSLVDIQYF.

This chain connects TRBV7-2 to TRBJ2-7, with 11 bases identical to TRBD1. V shed 2 bases, J shed 1 base, and the junction held 7 bases outside the gene matches. CDR3 length equals 17 residues. Germline V gene sequence: CDR1 SGHTA, CDR2 FQGNSA. This chain's CDR3 is CASSLLWTGGLSYEQYF. CDR3 bases: TGTGCCAGCAGCTTACTCTGGACAGGGGGCCTATCCTACGAGCAGTACTTC. The full variable domain, with the rest looked up from reference TRBV7-2 and TRBJ2-7, is GAGVSQSPSNKVTEKGKDVELRCDPISGHTALYWYRQSLGQGLEFLIYFQGNSAPDKSGLPSDRFSAERTGGSVSTLTIQRTQQEDSAVYLCASSLLWTGGLSYEQYFGPGTRLTVT.